This entry lists 20 T cell receptor beta chains sequenced from one sample in a study of OX40 agonist ivuxolimab in advanced cancers. Method: immunoSEQ multiplex PCR; TCRdb's copy keeps in-frame clones and lacks some. The sample records 90,000 to 100,000 clones, 70% to 90% being singletons. The specimen comprised CD4+ or CD8+ T cells sorted from blood, sampled in a trial of the OX40 agonist ivuxolimab. These receptors were taken from an adult with an advanced solid tumor such as melanoma, head and neck, liver or kidney cancer.

In the case of this clone: Other DNA variants within this sample encode the same CDR3. The rearrangement links TRBV18 to TRBJ1-5, with D unresolved. CDR3 size: 13 residues. V was cut by 3 bases and J by 2 bases, with 5 bases left in between. Germline lookup yields CDR1 KGHSH and CDR2 LQKENI. The CDR3 region has the DNA TGTGCCAGCTCACCCGCGGGCAATCAGCCCCAGCATTTT. The encoded protein is CASSPAGNQPQHF.

The gene calls are TRBV27 and TRBJ1-2; D not certain. The CDR3 runs 15 residues. The germline V gene encodes CDR1 MNHEY and CDR2 SMNVEV (reference sequence). The V gene lost 0 bases and the J gene lost 1 base, with 9 bases spanning the gap. CDR3 nucleotides: TGTGCCAGCAGTTTATCCACTGGGTTTAACTATGGCTACACCTTC. This sequence encodes CASSLSTGFNYGYTF.

The chain combines TRBV6-1 with TRBJ2-5, with TRBD2 as a possible D gene (6 bases). The CDR3 is made up of 13 amino acids. The germline CDR1 and CDR2 sequences are MNHNS and SASEGT. Trimming removed 5 bases from V and 5 bases from J, with 12 bases in between. CDR3 amino acids: CASSTRETETQYF. CDR3 nucleotides: TGTGCCAGCAGTACCCGGGAGACGGAGACCCAGTACTTC.

The rearrangement uses TRBV7-6 and TRBJ1-4; TRBD1 is a possible D gene (6 bases). CDR3 size: 16 residues. Per the germline V gene, CDR1 is SGHVS and CDR2 is FNYEAQ. The V end lost 4 bases, the J end lost 6 bases, and 18 bases lay between the germline ends. Here the CDR3 DNA reads TGTGCCAGCAGCTCTCGTTTCGTGGACAGCGATGAAAAACTGTTTTTT. It codes for CASSSRFVDSDEKLFF.

J is TRBJ2-1 and V is TRBV27; D not certain. This CDR3 region has 13 residues. The ends were cut back, 5 bases at V and 5 bases at J, with 10 bases in the middle. Germline CDR1 reads MNHEY; CDR2 reads SMNVEV (reference sequence). The CDR3 bases are TGTGCCAGCAGTCGGTCCTTAAACAATGAGCAGTTCTTC. Translated, it gives CASSRSLNNEQFF.

This chain joins TRBV7-2 and TRBJ2-7; perhaps TRBD1 as D (5 bases). V dropped 2 bases and J dropped 2 bases, with 7 bases sitting between them. CDR3 length equals 13 residues. Per the germline V gene, CDR1 is SGHTA and CDR2 is FQGNSA. CDR3 nucleotides: TGTGCCAGCAGCTTAAACAGGCCCTACGAGCAGTACTTC. Translated: CASSLNRPYEQYF.

The chain employs TRBV23-1 and TRBJ1-2, with D perhaps matching TRBD1 (5 bases). TRBV23-1 is filed as an ORF, its function uncertain. V was cut by 4 bases and J by 1 base, with 25 bases left in between. The CDR3 covers 19 residues. CDR3 residues: CASSPRGTLLSPNNYGYTF. The CDR3, as DNA: TGCGCCAGCAGTCCCCGGGGGACCCTGCTCTCTCCTAATAACTATGGCTACACCTTC.

The rearrangement joins TRBV18 to TRBJ1-2; D gene unclear. The germline gives CDR1 KGHSH, CDR2 LQKENI. The V end lost 8 bases, the J end lost 5 bases, and 15 bases lay between the germline ends. The CDR3 runs to 13 residues. CDR3 in DNA: TGTGCCAGCGCAGAGGGCGCGCGGTATGGCTACACCTTC. Translation gives CASAEGARYGYTF.

The chain has TRBV7-9 and TRBJ1-4; D call uncertain. The CDR3 runs to 12 residues. Trimming cost V 3 bases and J 11 bases, with 10 bases left between them. Germline V gene data show CDR1 as SEHNR and CDR2 as FQNEAQ (reference sequence). This CDR3 is CASSFERRKLFF. CDR3 in DNA: TGTGCCAGCAGCTTCGAAAGGCGGAAACTGTTTTTT. Full variable domain (outside the CDR3, taken from reference TRBV7-9 and TRBJ1-4): DTGVSQNPRHKITKRGQNVTFRCDPISEHNRLYWYRQTLGQGPEFLTYFQNEAQLEKSRLLSDRFSAERPKGSFSTLEIQRTEQGDSAMYLCASSFERRKLFFGSGTQLSVL.

Note on this clone: This same CDR3 is encoded by further DNA sequences in the sample. CDR3 in amino acids: CASSQDRVANTGELFF. The CDR3 DNA reads as TGTGCCAGCAGTCAGGACAGGGTGGCGAACACCGGGGAGCTGTTTTTT. V usage is TRBV7-3 and J usage is TRBJ2-2; 8 nucleotides line up with TRBD1. V dropped 6 bases and J dropped 0; count of bases not matched to a gene: 6. This CDR3 spans 16 amino acids. Germline values: CDR1 SGHTA, CDR2 FQGTGA. Filled out from reference TRBV7-3 and TRBJ2-2, the complete variable domain reads GAGVSQTPSNKVTEKGKYVELRCDPISGHTALYWYRQSLGQGPEFLIYFQGTGAADDSGLPNDRFFAVRPEGSVSTLKIQRTERGDSAVYLCASSQDRVANTGELFFGEGSRLTVL.

The chain carries TRBV5-1 and TRBJ1-2, with 9 nucleotides matching TRBD1. The length of the CDR3 is 16 residues. Germline values: CDR1 SGHRS, CDR2 YFSETQ. V was clipped by 3 bases and J by 1 base; unmatched bases: 7. CDR3 sequence reads: CASSSGTGSHNYGYTF. In DNA form, the CDR3 reads TGCGCCAGCAGCTCCGGGACAGGGTCTCATAACTATGGCTACACCTTC.

V and J are TRBV2 and TRBJ2-7; 10 nucleotides match TRBD1. Germline assignment: CDR1 SNHLY and CDR2 FYNNEI. The CDR3 sequence is 15 residues long. The junction had 10 bases not matched to a gene; V was cut back by 8 bases and J by 3 bases. CDR3 DNA: TGTGCCAGCTCCCTTGGGACAGGGGATATCTACGAGCAGTACTTC. Amino acids: CASSLGTGDIYEQYF. Filled out from reference TRBV2 and TRBJ2-7, the complete variable domain reads EPEVTQTPSHQVTQMGQEVILRCVPISNHLYFYWYRQILGQKVEFLVSFYNNEISEKSEIFDDQFSVERPDGSNFTLKIRSTKLEDSAMYFCASSLGTGDIYEQYFGPGTRLTVT.

The V and J genes are TRBV19 and TRBJ2-5, with TRBD1 as a possible D gene (5 bases). Trimming pared 4 bases from V and 1 base from J, leaving 13 bases between. CDR3 length: 15 residues. Germline V lookup: CDR1 LNHDA, CDR2 SQIVND (reference sequence). The CDR3 DNA sequence: TGTGCCAGTAGTAGGGGCAGGGTGGGCCAAGAGACCCAGTACTTC. It codes for CASSRGRVGQETQYF. Based on the CDR3 plus reference TRBV19 and TRBJ2-5, the full variable domain is DGGITQSPKYLFRKEGQNVTLSCEQNLNHDAMYWYRQDPGQGLRLIYYSQIVNDFQKGDIAEGYSVSREKKESFPLTVTSAQKNPTAFYLCASSRGRVGQETQYFGPGTRLLVL.

The chain joins TRBV6-1 to TRBJ1-2; no firm D call. The germline gives CDR1 MNHNS, CDR2 SASEGT. The CDR3 is made up of 13 amino acids. V was trimmed by 0 bases and J by 8 bases, leaving 10 bases between them. CDR3 DNA: TGTGCCAGCAGTGAAGCGGAGGGAAGCGGCTACACCTTC. Translated, it gives CASSEAEGSGYTF.

The table lists this clone with a few counts. The rearrangement joins TRBV5-4 to TRBJ2-7; either TRBD1 or TRBD2 may fit D (6 bases each). Germline CDR1 reads SGHNT; CDR2 reads YYREEE (reference sequence). The CDR3 runs 14 residues. V shed 4 bases and J shed 2 bases, with 13 bases lying between them. CDR3 residues: CASSGGRITYEQYF. In nucleotides, the CDR3 is TGTGCCAGCAGCGGGGGGCGGATCACCTACGAGCAGTACTTC.

The chain has TRBV5-4 and TRBJ2-3; D might be TRBD1 (7 bases). CDR1 and CDR2 from the germline V gene are SGHNT and YYREEE (reference sequence). V lost 6 bases, J lost 2 bases, and 19 bases lay in between. CDR3 length: 16 residues. The CDR3 DNA reads TGTGCCAGCAACAGAGCCAGGGGGGAGGACACAGATACGCAGTATTTT. Translating gives CASNRARGEDTDTQYF.

This chain's CDR3 is CATSRAGGANIQYF. DNA of the CDR3: TGTGCCACCAGCCGGGCAGGGGGCGCGAACATTCAGTACTTC. This rearrangement joins TRBV15 to TRBJ2-4; 8 bases are a match to TRBD1. Germline CDR1 and CDR2: LNHNV and YYDKDF (reference sequence). V dropped 5 bases and J dropped 7; count of bases not matched to a gene: 7. This CDR3 region has 14 residues.

The chain combines TRBV4-1 with TRBJ1-2; TRBD1 might be the D (6 bases). The CDR3 has 13 amino acids. In germline, CDR1 is MGHRA, CDR2 YSYEKL. V lost 5 bases to trimming and J lost 5 bases, with 12 bases between them. The CDR3 DNA reads as TGCGCCAGCAGCATGACAGGAACTTATGGCTACACCTTC. This sequence encodes CASSMTGTYGYTF.

The chain employs TRBV5-1 and TRBJ2-5; tentatively, D is TRBD1 or TRBD2 (7 bases each). This CDR3 is 14 amino acids long. Germline CDR1 is SGHRS and CDR2 is YFSETQ. Trimming cost V 3 bases and J 4 bases, with 13 bases left between them. The CDR3: CASSSWEGAETQYF. CDR3 DNA sequence: TGCGCCAGCAGCTCGTGGGAGGGGGCAGAGACCCAGTACTTC.

CDR3 nucleotides: TGTGCCAGCAGCTTAACCCGAGGGGGTAGCCAGCCCCAGCATTTT. It specifies CASSLTRGGSQPQHF. The chain joins TRBV7-9 to TRBJ1-5; tentative D call: TRBD1 (6 bases). Germline CDR1 SEHNR, CDR2 FQNEAQ (reference sequence). The germline V and J ends were trimmed by 2 bases and 7 bases, with 15 bases remaining between them. The CDR3 consists of 15 residues.